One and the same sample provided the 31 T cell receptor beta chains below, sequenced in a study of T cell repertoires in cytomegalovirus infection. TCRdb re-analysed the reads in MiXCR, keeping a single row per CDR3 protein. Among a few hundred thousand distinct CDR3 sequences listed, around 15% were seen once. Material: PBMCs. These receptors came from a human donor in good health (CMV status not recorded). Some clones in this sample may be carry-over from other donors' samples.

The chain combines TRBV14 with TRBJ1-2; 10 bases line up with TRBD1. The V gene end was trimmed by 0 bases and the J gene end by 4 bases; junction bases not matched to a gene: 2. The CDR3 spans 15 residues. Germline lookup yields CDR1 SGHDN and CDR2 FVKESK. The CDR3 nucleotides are TGTGCCAGCAGCCAAGAATGGACAGGGGGCTATGGCTACACCTTC. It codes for CASSQEWTGGYGYTF.

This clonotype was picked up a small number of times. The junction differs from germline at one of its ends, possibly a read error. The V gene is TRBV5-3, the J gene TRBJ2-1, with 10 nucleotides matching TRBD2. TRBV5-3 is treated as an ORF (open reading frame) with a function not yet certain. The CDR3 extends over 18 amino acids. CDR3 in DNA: TGTGCCAGCAGCTTGGGGCTAGCGGGAGTAGCGCAAGGAAATGAGCAGTTCTTC. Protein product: CASSLGLAGVAQGNEQFF.

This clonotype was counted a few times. DNA for the CDR3: TGTGCCAGCAGCTACAGACTAGCGAGTTTTGAGCAGTTCTTC. Translating it yields CASSYRLASFEQFF. The genes are TRBV7-2 and TRBJ2-1; 8 positions agree with TRBD2. Germline V lookup: CDR1 SGHTA, CDR2 FQGNSA. The CDR3 totals 14 residues. With 4 bases clipped from V and 9 bases from J, the junction kept 8 bases outside the gene matches.

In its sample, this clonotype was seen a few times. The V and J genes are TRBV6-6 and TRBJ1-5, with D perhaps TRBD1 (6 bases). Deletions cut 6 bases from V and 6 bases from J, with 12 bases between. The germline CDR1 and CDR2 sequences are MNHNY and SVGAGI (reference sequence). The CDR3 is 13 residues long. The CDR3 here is CASSSGAGQPQHF. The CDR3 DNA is TGTGCCAGCAGCTCAGGGGCGGGTCAGCCCCAGCATTTT.

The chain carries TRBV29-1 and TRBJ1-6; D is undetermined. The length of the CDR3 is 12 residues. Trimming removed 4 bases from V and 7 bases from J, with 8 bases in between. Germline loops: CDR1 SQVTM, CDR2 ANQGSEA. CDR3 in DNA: TGCAGCGTTGGGACGGGGAATTCACCCCTCCACTTT. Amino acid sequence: CSVGTGNSPLHF.

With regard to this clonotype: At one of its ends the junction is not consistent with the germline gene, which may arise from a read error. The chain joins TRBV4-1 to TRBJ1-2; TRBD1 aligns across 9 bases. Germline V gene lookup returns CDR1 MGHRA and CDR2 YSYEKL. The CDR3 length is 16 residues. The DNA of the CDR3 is TGTGCCAGCAGCCAAGATCCGGGACAGGGAGGGTATGGCTACACCTTC. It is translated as CASSQDPGQGGYGYTF.

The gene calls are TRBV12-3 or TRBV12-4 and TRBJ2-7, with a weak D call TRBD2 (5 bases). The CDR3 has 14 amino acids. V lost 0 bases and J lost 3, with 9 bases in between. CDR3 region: CASSLARDYYEQYF. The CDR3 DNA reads TGTGCCAGCAGTTTAGCGAGGGATTACTACGAGCAGTACTTC.

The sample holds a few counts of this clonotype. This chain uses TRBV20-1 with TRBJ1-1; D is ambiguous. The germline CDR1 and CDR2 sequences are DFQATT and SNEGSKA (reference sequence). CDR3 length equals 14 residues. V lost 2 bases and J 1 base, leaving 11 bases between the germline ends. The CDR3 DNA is TGCAGTGCTAGATTACCGACGGAGAACACTGAAGCTTTCTTT. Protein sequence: CSARLPTENTEAFF.

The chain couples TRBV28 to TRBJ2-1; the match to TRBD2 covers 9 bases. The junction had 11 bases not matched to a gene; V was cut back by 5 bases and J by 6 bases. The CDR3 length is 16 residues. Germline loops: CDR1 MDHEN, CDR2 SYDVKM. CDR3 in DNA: TGTGCCAGCAGTCCCCCGGGTAGCGGGAGTATCAATGAGCAGTTCTTC. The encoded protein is CASSPPGSGSINEQFF. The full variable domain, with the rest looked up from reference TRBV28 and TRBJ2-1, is DVKVTQSSRYLVKRTGEKVFLECVQDMDHENMFWYRQDPGLGLRLIYFSYDVKMKEKGDIPEGYSVSREKKERFSLILESASTNQTSMYLCASSPPGSGSINEQFFGPGTRLTVL.

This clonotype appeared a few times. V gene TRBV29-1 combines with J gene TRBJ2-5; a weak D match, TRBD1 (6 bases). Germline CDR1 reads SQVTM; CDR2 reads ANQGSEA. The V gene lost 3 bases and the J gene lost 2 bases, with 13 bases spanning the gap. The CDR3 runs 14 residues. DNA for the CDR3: TGCAGCGTTGAGTTTCCGGGGACACAAGAGACCCAGTACTTC. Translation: CSVEFPGTQETQYF.

The CDR3 loop reads CSARGLAEWGVWETQYF. CDR3 in DNA: TGCAGTGCTAGAGGACTAGCGGAGTGGGGTGTATGGGAGACCCAGTACTTC. V is TRBV20-1 and J is TRBJ2-5, with 9 nucleotides matching TRBD2. The length of the CDR3 is 17 residues. The V gene's germline CDR1 is DFQATT and CDR2 SNEGSKA (reference sequence). V dropped 1 base and J dropped 5; count of bases not matched to a gene: 14.

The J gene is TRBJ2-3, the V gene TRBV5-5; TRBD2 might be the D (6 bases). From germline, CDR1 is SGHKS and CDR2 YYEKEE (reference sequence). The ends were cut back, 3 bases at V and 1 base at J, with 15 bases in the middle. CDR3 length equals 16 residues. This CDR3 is CASSSLGGGGTDTQYF. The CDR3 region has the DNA TGTGCCAGCAGCTCCCTGGGGGGTGGTGGCACAGATACGCAGTATTTT.

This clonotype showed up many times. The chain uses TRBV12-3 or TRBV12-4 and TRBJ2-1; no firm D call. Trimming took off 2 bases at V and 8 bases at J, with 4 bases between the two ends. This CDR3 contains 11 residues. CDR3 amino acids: CASSLFHEQFF. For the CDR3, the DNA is TGTGCCAGCAGTTTATTCCATGAGCAGTTCTTC.

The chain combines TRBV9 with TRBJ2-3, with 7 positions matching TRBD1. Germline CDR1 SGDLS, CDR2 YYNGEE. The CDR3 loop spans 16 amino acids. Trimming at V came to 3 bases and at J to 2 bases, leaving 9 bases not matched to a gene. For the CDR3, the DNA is TGTGCCAGCAGCGGGAATCCGGGACAGATCACAGATACGCAGTATTTT. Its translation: CASSGNPGQITDTQYF.

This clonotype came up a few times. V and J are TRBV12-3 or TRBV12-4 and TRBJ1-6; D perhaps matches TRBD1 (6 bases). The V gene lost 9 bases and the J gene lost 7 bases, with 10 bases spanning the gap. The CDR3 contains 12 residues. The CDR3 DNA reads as TGTGCCAGTAGCAGGGGAAATTCACCCCTCCACTTT. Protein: CASSRGNSPLHF.

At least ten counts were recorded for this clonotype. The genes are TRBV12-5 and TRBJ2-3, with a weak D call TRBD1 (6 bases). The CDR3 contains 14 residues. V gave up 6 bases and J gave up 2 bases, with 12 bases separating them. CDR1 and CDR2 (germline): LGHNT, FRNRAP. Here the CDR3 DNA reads TGTGCTAGTGGAGCCGGGACATACACAGATACGCAGTATTTT. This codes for CASGAGTYTDTQYF.

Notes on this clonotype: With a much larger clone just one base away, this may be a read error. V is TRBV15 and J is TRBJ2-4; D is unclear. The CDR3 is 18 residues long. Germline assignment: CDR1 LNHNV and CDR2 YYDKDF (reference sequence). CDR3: CASSRDSQEWRAKNIQYF. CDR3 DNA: TGTGCCTCCAGCAGAGATAGCCAGGAGTGGCGGGCCAAAAACATTCAGTACTTC.

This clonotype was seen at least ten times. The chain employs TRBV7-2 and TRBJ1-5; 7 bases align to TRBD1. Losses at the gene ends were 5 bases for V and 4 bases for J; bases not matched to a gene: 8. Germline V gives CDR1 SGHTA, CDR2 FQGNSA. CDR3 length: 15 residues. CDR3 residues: CASSETGASNQPQHF. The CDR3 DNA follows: TGTGCCAGCAGCGAAACAGGGGCCTCTAATCAGCCCCAGCATTTT.

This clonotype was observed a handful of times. The CDR3 sequence is CASSSSWGQGIAEAFF. The CDR3, as DNA: TGTGCCAGCAGCAGTTCATGGGGACAGGGGATCGCTGAAGCTTTCTTT. The V and J genes are TRBV7-9 and TRBJ1-1; 10 nucleotides align to TRBD1. From germline, CDR1 is SEHNR and CDR2 FQNEAQ (reference sequence). The CDR3 covers 16 residues. The V gene end was trimmed by 5 bases and the J gene end by 6 bases; junction bases not matched to a gene: 12.

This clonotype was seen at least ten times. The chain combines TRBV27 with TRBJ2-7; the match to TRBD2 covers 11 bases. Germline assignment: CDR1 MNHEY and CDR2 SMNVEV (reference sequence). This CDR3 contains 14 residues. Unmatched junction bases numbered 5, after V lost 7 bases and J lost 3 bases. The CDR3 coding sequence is TGTGCCAGCAAAATCGGGACTAGCGGCTACGAGCAGTACTTC. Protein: CASKIGTSGYEQYF.

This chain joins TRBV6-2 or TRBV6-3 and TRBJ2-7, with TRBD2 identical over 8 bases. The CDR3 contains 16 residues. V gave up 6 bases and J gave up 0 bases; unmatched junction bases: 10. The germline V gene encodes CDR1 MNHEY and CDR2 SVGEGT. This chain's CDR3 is CASSPDRGRFSYEQYF. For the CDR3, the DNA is TGTGCCAGCAGCCCAGATCGCGGGAGGTTCTCCTACGAGCAGTACTTC.

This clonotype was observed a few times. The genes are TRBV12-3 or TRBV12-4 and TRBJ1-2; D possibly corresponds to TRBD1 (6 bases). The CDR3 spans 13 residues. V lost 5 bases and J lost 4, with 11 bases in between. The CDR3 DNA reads TGTGCCAGCAGTCTGAGGGGGACCTATGGCTACACCTTC. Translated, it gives CASSLRGTYGYTF.

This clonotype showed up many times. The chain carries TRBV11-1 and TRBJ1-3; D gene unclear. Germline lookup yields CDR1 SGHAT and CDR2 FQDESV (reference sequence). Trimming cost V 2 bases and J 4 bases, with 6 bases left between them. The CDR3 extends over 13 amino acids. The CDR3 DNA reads TGTGCCAGCAGCTTATCAGGAGGAAACACCATATATTTT. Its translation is CASSLSGGNTIYF.

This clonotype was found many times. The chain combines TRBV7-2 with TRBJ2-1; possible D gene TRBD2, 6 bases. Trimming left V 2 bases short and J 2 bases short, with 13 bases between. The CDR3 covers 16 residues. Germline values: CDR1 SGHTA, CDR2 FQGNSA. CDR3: CASSLFTGVAYNEQFF. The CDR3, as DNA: TGTGCCAGCAGCTTATTCACGGGAGTGGCCTACAATGAGCAGTTCTTC.

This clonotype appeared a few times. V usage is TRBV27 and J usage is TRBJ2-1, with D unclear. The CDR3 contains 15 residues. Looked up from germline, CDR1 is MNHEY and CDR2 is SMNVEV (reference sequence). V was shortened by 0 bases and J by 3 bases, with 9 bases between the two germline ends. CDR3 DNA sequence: TGTGCCAGCAGTTTATCTGACCCAAACTACAATGAGCAGTTCTTC. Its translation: CASSLSDPNYNEQFF.

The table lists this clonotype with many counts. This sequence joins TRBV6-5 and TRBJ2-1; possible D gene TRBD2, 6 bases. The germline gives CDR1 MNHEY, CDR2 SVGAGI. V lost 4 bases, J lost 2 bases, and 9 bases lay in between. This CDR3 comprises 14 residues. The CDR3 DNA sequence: TGTGCCAGCAGTTCTCAGCGGGCCTACAATGAGCAGTTCTTC. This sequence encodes CASSSQRAYNEQFF.

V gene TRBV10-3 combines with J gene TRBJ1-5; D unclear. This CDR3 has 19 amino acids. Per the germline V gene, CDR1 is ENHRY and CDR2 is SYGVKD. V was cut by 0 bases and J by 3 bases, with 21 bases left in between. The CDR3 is CAISESSDGTLHLNQPQHF. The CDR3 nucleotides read TGTGCCATCAGTGAGTCGTCGGACGGAACCCTCCACCTCAATCAGCCCCAGCATTTT.

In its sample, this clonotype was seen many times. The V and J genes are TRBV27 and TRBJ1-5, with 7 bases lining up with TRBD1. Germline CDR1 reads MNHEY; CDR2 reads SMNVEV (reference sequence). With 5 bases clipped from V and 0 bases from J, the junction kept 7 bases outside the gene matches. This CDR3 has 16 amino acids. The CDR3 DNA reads TGTGCCAGCAGTGCCGGGACAGTTCTTAGCAATCAGCCCCAGCATTTT. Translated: CASSAGTVLSNQPQHF.

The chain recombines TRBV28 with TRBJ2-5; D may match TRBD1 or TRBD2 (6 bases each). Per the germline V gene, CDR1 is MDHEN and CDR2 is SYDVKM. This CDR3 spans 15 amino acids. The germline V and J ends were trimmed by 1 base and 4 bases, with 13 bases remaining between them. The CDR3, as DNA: TGTGCCAGCAGTTTATCGCGAGGGGGGCGAGAGACCCAGTACTTC. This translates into CASSLSRGGRETQYF.

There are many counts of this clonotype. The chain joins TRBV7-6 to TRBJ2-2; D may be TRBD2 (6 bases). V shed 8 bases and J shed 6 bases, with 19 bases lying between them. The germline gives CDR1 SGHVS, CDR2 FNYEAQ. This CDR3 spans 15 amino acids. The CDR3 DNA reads TGTGCCAGCGCGGGGAAGGGTAGATACTCCGGGGAGCTGTTTTTT. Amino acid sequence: CASAGKGRYSGELFF.

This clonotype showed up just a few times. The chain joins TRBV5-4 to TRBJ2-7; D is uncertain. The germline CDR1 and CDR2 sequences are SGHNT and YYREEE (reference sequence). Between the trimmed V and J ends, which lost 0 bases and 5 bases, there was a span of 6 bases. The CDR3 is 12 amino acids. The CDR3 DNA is TGTGCCAGCAGCTTGGCCTCTGACGAGCAGTACTTC. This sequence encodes CASSLASDEQYF.